The entry below describes one T cell receptor beta chain. The sample is drawn from a study of T cells expressing NK-cell markers. Across the study: Each TCR beta repertoire originated in sorted T cells that were CD3+CD56+NKG2C+, CD3+CD56+NKG2C- or CD3+CD56-NKG2C+.

The CDR3 runs 14 residues. TCRdb reanalyzed the 5' RACE reads, giving one entry per CDR3 protein sequence and no DNA. The specimen's table records approximately 420,000 distinct CDR3 sequences. Material: blood T cells: a sorted CD56 or NKG2C T cell subset, CD4+ or CD8+ T cells, or bulk PBMC T cells (not recorded which). This TCR came from a woman in her forties or fifties in good health. The chain carries TRBV12-3 or TRBV12-4 and TRBJ2-3. The CDR3 loop reads CASTETYGTDTQYF.